What follows are 22 T cell receptor beta chains derived from one specimen sequenced in a study of T cells after yellow fever vaccination. One entry per CDR3 protein results from TCRdb running MiXCR on the 5' RACE reads. The table records 450,000 to 600,000 distinct CDR3 sequences, around a sixth of them present only once. This specimen consisted of PBMCs, obtained less than 6 days after the first yellow fever vaccination. Receptors were obtained from a young man who received the YFV17D yellow fever vaccine.

This clonotype appeared a few times. This chain connects TRBV4-2 to TRBJ1-4; a weak D match, TRBD1 (5 bases). The CDR3 length is 17 residues. V was clipped by 0 bases and J by 8 bases, with 19 bases between them. Germline CDR1 reads LGHNA; CDR2 reads YNFKEQ. The CDR3 DNA follows: TGTGCCAGCAGCCAAGATTGGGGACTGACCTCCTTCGAAAAACTGTTTTTT. Its protein is CASSQDWGLTSFEKLFF.

This clonotype was counted only a few times. V and J are TRBV5-4 and TRBJ2-2; D gene uncertain. CDR3 length equals 12 residues. Germline CDR1 reads SGHNT; CDR2 reads YYREEE (reference sequence). Trimming shortened V by 3 bases and J by 4 bases, and 4 bases separated the two germline ends. In nucleotides, the CDR3 is TGTGCCAGCAGCTCCCCCACCGGGGAGCTGTTTTTT. Its translation is CASSSPTGELFF.

The chain couples TRBV5-1 to TRBJ2-5; D is ambiguous. The length of the CDR3 is 13 residues. Trimming removed 4 bases from V and 4 bases from J, with 11 bases in between. The germline CDR1 and CDR2 sequences are SGHRS and YFSETQ. In nucleotides, the CDR3 is TGCGCCAGCAGCCCGGATAGTCGAGAGACCCAGTACTTC. Translating gives CASSPDSRETQYF.

The chain employs TRBV20-1 and TRBJ2-3; 8 nucleotides line up with TRBD2. The V and J ends lost 0 bases and 2 bases, in that order; junction bases with no gene match: 7. The CDR3 is made up of 16 amino acids. In germline, CDR1 is DFQATT, CDR2 SNEGSKA (reference sequence). CDR3 DNA: TGCAGTGCTAGAGATCAAGCGGGGGCCGACACAGATACGCAGTATTTT. The encoded protein is CSARDQAGADTDTQYF.

This clonotype was observed a few times. This chain uses TRBV4-2 with TRBJ2-1, with D tentatively TRBD1 (6 bases). This CDR3 has 17 amino acids. Germline V CDR1 and CDR2: LGHNA, YNFKEQ. Trimming removed 3 bases from V and 4 bases from J, with 19 bases in between. The CDR3 DNA is TGTGCCAGCAGCCACCTCCTACAGGGAGCCCTATACAATGAGCAGTTCTTC. Translation: CASSHLLQGALYNEQFF.

There are a few counts of this clonotype. The J gene is TRBJ2-3, the V gene TRBV4-2; perhaps TRBD2 as D (6 bases). Looked up from germline, CDR1 is LGHNA and CDR2 is YNFKEQ. The germline V and J ends were trimmed by 4 bases and 4 bases, with 12 bases remaining between them. This CDR3 spans 14 amino acids. CDR3 bases: TGTGCCAGCAGCCCCGAGGCGGGGCCAGATACGCAGTATTTT. It yields the protein CASSPEAGPDTQYF.

The chain joins TRBV20-1 to TRBJ2-1; 7 bases fit TRBD2. The germline CDR1 and CDR2 sequences are DFQATT and SNEGSKA (reference sequence). V shed 5 bases, J shed 2 bases, and the junction held 9 bases outside the gene matches. The CDR3 is 15 residues long. For the CDR3, the DNA is TGCAGTGCTGAGACAACCCTAGCGGCCTACAATGAGCAGTTCTTC. The encoded protein is CSAETTLAAYNEQFF.

This clonotype was seen only a few times. The CDR3 here is CATGGQHNEQFF. For the CDR3, the DNA is TGTGCCACGGGGGGACAGCACAATGAGCAGTTCTTC. The rearrangement uses TRBV10-3 and TRBJ2-1; the D gene could be TRBD1 or TRBD2 (7 bases each). The V gene's germline CDR1 is ENHRY and CDR2 SYGVKD. The CDR3 runs to 12 residues. Between the trimmed V and J ends, which lost 10 bases and 5 bases, there was a span of 12 bases.

This clonotype has a handful of counts. The V gene is TRBV20-1, the J gene TRBJ2-3, with D possibly being TRBD1 (6 bases). V was clipped by 4 bases and J by 2 bases, with 16 bases between them. Germline loops: CDR1 DFQATT, CDR2 SNEGSKA (reference sequence). This CDR3 is built from 15 residues. The CDR3 here is CSAILRTVNTDTQYF. For the CDR3, the DNA is TGCAGTGCTATCCTCCGGACAGTCAACACAGATACGCAGTATTTT.

This clonotype has more than one count but fewer than ten. The CDR3 reads CASSHTLALIDTQYF. The CDR3 DNA sequence: TGTGCCAGCAGCCACACACTAGCTTTGATAGATACGCAGTATTTT. The chain uses TRBV11-2 and TRBJ2-3; weak D call: TRBD2 (6 bases). This CDR3 spans 15 amino acids. From germline, CDR1 is SGHAT and CDR2 FQNNGV. Trimming removed 5 bases from V and 5 bases from J, with 17 bases in between.

The sample holds a few counts of this clonotype. The rearrangement links TRBV9 to TRBJ1-3; 9 bases match TRBD1. From germline, CDR1 is SGDLS and CDR2 YYNGEE. The trim removed 3 bases at V and 4 bases at J, leaving 5 bases unmatched. The CDR3 runs to 15 residues. The CDR3 region is CASSEWTGDGNTIYF. The CDR3 DNA is TGTGCCAGCAGCGAATGGACAGGGGACGGAAACACCATATATTTT.

J is TRBJ2-2 and V is TRBV5-4; TRBD2 aligns across 7 bases. Trimming cost V 10 bases and J 5 bases; bases outside gene matches: 8. The CDR3 consists of 13 residues. The germline V gene encodes CDR1 SGHNT and CDR2 YYREEE (reference sequence). CDR3 protein: CAARRGGTGELFF. In DNA form, the CDR3 reads TGTGCCGCCCGGCGGGGAGGGACCGGGGAGCTGTTTTTT.

The chain's CDR3 is CASSNGLAAQETQYF. DNA of the CDR3: TGTGCCAGCAGCAATGGACTAGCGGCTCAAGAGACCCAGTACTTC. This chain joins TRBV11-2 and TRBJ2-5, with 10 bases matching TRBD2. Germline trimming cut 5 bases from V and 2 bases from J; bases unmatched to any gene: 5. Per germline, CDR1 SGHAT and CDR2 FQNNGV. This CDR3 is built from 15 residues.

In this sample, this clonotype turned up a few times. The chain has TRBV4-1 and TRBJ2-3, with 7 bases aligning to TRBD1. V shed 2 bases, J shed 13 bases, and the junction held 9 bases outside the gene matches. CDR1 and CDR2 from the germline V gene are MGHRA and YSYEKL. CDR3 length: 13 amino acids. The CDR3 spells CASSQRGPGTEYF. As DNA, the CDR3 is TGCGCCAGCAGCCAAAGGGGACCGGGGACAGAGTATTTT.

This clonotype occurred a few times. This chain uses TRBV29-1 with TRBJ1-5; no firm D call. Germline values: CDR1 SQVTM, CDR2 ANQGSEA. CDR3 length: 16 residues. V was trimmed by 4 bases and J by 5 bases, leaving 21 bases between them. The CDR3 region has the DNA TGCAGCGTTGCTCACTCGGGGTCTGGACGATATCAGCCCCAGCATTTT. Residues: CSVAHSGSGRYQPQHF.

This clonotype has ten or more counts. This rearrangement joins TRBV5-5 to TRBJ2-5; unclear D gene. The CDR3 covers 12 residues. Trimming cost V 0 bases and J 5 bases, with 5 bases left between them. Germline values: CDR1 SGHKS, CDR2 YYEKEE (reference sequence). CDR3 in DNA: TGTGCCAGCAGCTTGGCCGTTGAGACCCAGTACTTC. The encoded protein is CASSLAVETQYF.

This sequence joins TRBV24-1 and TRBJ2-7; TRBD2 aligns across 12 bases. Germline V gives CDR1 KGHDR, CDR2 SFDVKD. V lost 7 bases to trimming and J lost 0 bases; unmatched junction nucleotides: 6. The CDR3 spans 16 residues. The CDR3 DNA is TGTGCCACCAGGGAAGGGACTAGCGGGTGCTCCTACGAGCAGTACGTC. Protein sequence: CATREGTSGCSYEQYV.

The chain uses TRBV20-1 and TRBJ1-2, with 7 bases identical to TRBD1. There are 14 residues in the CDR3. Germline V gene lookup returns CDR1 DFQATT and CDR2 SNEGSKA (reference sequence). V dropped 3 bases and J dropped 4; count of bases not matched to a gene: 8. The CDR3: CSARFRGGGYGYTF. CDR3 DNA: TGCAGTGCTAGGTTCAGGGGGGGCGGCTATGGCTACACCTTC.

This clonotype occurred many times. The chain employs TRBV7-9 and TRBJ2-1, with TRBD2 as a possible D gene (5 bases). CDR3 length equals 12 residues. Germline-derived CDR1 and CDR2 are SEHNR and FQNEAQ (reference sequence). The V and J ends lost 4 bases and 6 bases respectively, with 7 bases between them. CDR3 nucleotides: TGTGCCAGCAGCTCAGAGGGCAATGAGCAGTTCTTC. Residues: CASSSEGNEQFF.

This clonotype was counted many times. The chain carries TRBV29-1 and TRBJ1-1; possible D gene TRBD1, 5 bases. The CDR3 runs to 13 residues. Trimming cost V 6 bases and J 1 base, with 12 bases left between them. Germline assignment: CDR1 SQVTM and CDR2 ANQGSEA. The CDR3 sequence is CSVRGTENTEAFF. In DNA form, the CDR3 reads TGCAGCGTCCGCGGGACGGAGAACACTGAAGCTTTCTTT.

The V gene is TRBV5-1, the J gene TRBJ2-7; 7 bases map to TRBD1. V shed 4 bases and J 6 bases; nucleotides not matched to a gene: 10. The CDR3 runs 14 residues. Germline lookup yields CDR1 SGHRS and CDR2 YFSETQ. This chain's CDR3 is CASSLNRGSGEQYF. Here the CDR3 DNA reads TGCGCCAGCAGCCTAAACAGGGGTTCCGGCGAGCAGTACTTC.

The V and J genes are TRBV9 and TRBJ2-3; D may be TRBD2 (5 bases). From germline, CDR1 is SGDLS and CDR2 YYNGEE. Trimming took off 4 bases at V and 2 bases at J, with 23 bases between the two ends. The length of the CDR3 is 18 residues. The CDR3 nucleotides read TGTGCCAGCAGCCCCGCCGGGGTCGCCGACTTTTCCACAGATACGCAGTATTTT. Translating gives CASSPAGVADFSTDTQYF.